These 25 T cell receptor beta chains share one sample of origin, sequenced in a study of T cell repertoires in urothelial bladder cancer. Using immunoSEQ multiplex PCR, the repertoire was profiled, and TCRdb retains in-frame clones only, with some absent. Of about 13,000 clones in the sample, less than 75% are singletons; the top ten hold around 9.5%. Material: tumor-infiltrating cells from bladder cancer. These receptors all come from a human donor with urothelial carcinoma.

The CDR3 protein is CAAGGLGETQYF. Here the CDR3 DNA reads TGTGCCGCCGGCGGCCTTGGAGAGACCCAGTACTTC. This chain links TRBV10-3 with TRBJ2-5; no clear D gene. V gave up 11 bases and J gave up 4 bases, with 14 bases separating them. Germline V gene data show CDR1 as ENHRY and CDR2 as SYGVKD. This CDR3 has 12 residues.

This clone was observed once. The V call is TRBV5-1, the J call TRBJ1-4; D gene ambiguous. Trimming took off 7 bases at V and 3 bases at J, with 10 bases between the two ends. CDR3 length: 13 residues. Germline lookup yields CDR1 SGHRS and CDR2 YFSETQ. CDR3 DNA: TGCGCCAGCGGTGTTAGCCCTAATGAAAAACTGTTTTTT. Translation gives CASGVSPNEKLFF.

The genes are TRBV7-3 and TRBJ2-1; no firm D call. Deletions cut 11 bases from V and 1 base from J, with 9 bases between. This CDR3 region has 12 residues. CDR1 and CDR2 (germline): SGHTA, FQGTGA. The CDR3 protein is CAGPHSYNEQFF. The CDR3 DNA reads TGTGCCGGACCACATTCCTACAATGAGCAGTTCTTC.

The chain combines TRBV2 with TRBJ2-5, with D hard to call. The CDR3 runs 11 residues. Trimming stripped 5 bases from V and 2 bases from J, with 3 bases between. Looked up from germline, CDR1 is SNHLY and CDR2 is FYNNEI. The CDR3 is CASSPQETQYF. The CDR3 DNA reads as TGTGCCAGCAGTCCACAAGAGACCCAGTACTTC.

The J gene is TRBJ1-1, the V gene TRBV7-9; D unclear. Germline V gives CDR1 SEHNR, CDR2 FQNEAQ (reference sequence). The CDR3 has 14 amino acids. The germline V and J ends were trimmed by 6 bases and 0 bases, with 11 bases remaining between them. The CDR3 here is CASSSHGMNTEAFF. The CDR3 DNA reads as TGTGCCAGCAGTTCCCATGGTATGAACACTGAAGCTTTCTTT.

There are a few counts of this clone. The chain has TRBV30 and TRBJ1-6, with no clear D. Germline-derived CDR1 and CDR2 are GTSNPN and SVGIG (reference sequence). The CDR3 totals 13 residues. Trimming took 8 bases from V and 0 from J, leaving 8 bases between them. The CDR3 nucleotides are TGTGCCGGTACAAGCTCCTATAATTCACCCCTCCACTTT. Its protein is CAGTSSYNSPLHF.

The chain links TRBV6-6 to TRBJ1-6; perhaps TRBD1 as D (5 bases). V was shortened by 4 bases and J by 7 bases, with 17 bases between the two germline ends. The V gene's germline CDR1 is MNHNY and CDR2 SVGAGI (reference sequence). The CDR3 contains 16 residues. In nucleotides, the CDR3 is TGTGCCAGCAGTTCCCGACACGGGGACCCCAATTCACCCCTCCACTTT. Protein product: CASSSRHGDPNSPLHF.

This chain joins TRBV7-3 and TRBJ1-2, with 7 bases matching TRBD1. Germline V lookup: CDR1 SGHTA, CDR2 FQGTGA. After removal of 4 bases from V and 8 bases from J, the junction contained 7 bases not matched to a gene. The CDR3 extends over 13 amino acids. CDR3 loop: CASSSETGMGYTF. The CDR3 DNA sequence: TGTGCCAGCAGCTCCGAGACAGGGATGGGCTACACCTTC.

This chain's CDR3 is CASSSPGVSTDTQYF. The CDR3 DNA is TGTGCCAGCAGCTCCCCGGGGGTGAGCACAGATACGCAGTATTTT. This sequence joins TRBV21-1 and TRBJ2-3; the D call in the table, TRBD2, was not verified against the DNA. TRBV21-1 is described as a pseudogene. The CDR3 loop spans 15 amino acids.

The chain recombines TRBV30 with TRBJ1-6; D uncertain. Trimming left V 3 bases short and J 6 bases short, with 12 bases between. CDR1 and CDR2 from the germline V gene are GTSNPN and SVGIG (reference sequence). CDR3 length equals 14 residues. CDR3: CAWRGIGVNSPLHF. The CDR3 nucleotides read TGTGCCTGGAGAGGCATCGGGGTTAATTCACCCCTCCACTTT.

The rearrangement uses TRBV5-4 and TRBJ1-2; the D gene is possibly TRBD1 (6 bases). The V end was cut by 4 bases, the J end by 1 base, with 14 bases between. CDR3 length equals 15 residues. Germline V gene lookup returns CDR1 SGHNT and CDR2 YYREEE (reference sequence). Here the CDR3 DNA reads TGTGCCAGCAGCCCCGTCCGGGACAATAACTATGGCTACACCTTC. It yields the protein CASSPVRDNNYGYTF.

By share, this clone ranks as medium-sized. This CDR3 reads CASSGTSGGLYYEQYF. Here the CDR3 DNA reads TGTGCCAGCAGCGGGACTAGCGGGGGGCTTTACTACGAGCAGTACTTC. The genes are TRBV21-1 and TRBJ2-7; the DNA was not used to check the table's D call, TRBD2. TRBV21-1 constitutes a pseudogene. The length of the CDR3 is 16 residues.

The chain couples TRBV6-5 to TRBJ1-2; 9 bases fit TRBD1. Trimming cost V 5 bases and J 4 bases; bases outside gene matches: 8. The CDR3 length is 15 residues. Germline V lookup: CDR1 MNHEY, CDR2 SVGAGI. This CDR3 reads CASSQTGTGTYGYTF. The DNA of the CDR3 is TGTGCCAGCAGTCAGACCGGGACAGGGACCTATGGCTACACCTTC.

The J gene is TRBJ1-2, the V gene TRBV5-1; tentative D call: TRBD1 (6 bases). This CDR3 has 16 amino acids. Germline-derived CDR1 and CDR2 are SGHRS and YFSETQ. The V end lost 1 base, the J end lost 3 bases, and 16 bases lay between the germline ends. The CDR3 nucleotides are TGCGCCAGCAGCTTGATTGGGGGGGCGTCTGACTATGGCTACACCTTC. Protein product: CASSLIGGASDYGYTF.

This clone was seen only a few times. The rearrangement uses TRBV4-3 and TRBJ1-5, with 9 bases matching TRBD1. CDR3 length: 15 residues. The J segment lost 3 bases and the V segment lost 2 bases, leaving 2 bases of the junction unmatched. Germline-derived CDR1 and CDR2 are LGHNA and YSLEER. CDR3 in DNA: TGCGCCAGCAGCCAATGGACAGGGGCCAATCAGCCCCAGCATTTT. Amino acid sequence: CASSQWTGANQPQHF.

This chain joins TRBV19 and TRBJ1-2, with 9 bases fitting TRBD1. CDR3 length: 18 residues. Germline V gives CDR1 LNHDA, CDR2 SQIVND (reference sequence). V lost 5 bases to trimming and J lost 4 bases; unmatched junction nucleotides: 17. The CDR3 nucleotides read TGTGCCAGTAGTGCCATAGTGGGACAGGGCCGATTGGGCTATGGCTACACCTTC. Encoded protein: CASSAIVGQGRLGYGYTF.

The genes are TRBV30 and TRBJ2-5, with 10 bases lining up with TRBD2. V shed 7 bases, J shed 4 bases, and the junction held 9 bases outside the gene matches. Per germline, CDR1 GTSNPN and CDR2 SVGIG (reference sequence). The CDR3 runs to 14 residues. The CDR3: CASATSGAGETQYF. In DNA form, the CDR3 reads TGTGCCTCCGCTACTAGCGGGGCCGGAGAGACCCAGTACTTC.

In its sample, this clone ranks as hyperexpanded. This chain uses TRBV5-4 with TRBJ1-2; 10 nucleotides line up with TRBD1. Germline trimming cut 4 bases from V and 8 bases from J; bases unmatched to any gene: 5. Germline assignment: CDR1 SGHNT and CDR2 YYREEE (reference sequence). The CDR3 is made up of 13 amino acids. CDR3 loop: CASSERQGAGYTF. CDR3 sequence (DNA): TGTGCCAGCAGCGAACGACAGGGGGCCGGCTACACCTTC.

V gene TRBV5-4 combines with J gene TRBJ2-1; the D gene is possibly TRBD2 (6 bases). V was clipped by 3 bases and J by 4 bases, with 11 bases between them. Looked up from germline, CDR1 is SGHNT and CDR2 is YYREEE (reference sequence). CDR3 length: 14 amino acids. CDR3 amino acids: CASSSGGVYNEQFF. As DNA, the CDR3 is TGTGCCAGCAGCTCGGGCGGGGTGTACAATGAGCAGTTCTTC.

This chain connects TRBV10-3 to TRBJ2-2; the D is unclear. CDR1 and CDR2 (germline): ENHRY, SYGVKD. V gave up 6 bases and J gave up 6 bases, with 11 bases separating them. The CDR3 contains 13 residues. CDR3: CAIRGSPSGELFF. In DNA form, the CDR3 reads TGTGCCATCAGAGGCTCTCCCTCCGGGGAGCTGTTTTTT.

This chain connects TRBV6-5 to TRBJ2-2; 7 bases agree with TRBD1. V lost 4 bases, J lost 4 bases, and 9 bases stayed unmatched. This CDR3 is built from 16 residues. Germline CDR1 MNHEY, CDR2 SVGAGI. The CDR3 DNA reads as TGTGCCAGCAGTTGGACAGGCTCGACCCTCACCGGGGAGCTGTTTTTT. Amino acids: CASSWTGSTLTGELFF.

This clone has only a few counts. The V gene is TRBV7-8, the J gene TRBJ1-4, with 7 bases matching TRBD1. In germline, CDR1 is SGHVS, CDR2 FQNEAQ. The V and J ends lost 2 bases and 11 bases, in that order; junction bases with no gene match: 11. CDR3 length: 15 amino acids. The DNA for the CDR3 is TGTGCCAGCAGCTTAACGACAGGGTCAACATGGAAACTGTTTTTT. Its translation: CASSLTTGSTWKLFF.

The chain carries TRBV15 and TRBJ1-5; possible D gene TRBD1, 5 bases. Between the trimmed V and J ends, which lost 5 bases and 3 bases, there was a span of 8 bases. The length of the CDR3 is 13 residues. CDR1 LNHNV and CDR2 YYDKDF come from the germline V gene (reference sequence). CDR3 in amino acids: CATSGGPNQPQHF. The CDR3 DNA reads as TGTGCCACCAGCGGGGGTCCCAATCAGCCCCAGCATTTT.

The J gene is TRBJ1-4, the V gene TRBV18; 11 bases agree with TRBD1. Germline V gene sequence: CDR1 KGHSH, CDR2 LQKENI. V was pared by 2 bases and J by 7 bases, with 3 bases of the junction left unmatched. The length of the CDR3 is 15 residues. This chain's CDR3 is CASSPSGTGGEKLFF. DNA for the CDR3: TGTGCCAGCTCACCATCTGGGACAGGGGGTGAAAAACTGTTTTTT.

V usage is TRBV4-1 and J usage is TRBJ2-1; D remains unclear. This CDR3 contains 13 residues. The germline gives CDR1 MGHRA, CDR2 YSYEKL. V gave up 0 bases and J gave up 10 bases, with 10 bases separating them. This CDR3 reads CASSQDHASEQFF. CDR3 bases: TGCGCCAGCAGCCAAGACCACGCCTCCGAGCAGTTCTTC.